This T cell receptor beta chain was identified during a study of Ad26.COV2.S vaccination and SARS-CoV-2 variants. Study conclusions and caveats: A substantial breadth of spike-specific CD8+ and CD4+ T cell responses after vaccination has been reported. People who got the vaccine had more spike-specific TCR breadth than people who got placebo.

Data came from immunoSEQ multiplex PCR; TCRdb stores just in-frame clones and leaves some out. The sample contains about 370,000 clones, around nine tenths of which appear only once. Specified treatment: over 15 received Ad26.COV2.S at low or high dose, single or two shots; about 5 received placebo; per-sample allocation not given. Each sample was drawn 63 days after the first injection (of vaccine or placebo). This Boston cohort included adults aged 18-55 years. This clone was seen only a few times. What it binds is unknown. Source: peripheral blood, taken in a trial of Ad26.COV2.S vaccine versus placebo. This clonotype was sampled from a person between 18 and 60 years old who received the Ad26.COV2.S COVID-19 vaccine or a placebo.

Here the CDR3 DNA reads TGTGCCAGCAGCTACCGCGCGGAGGGATCCTACGAGCAGTACTTC. It translates to CASSYRAEGSYEQYF. The gene calls are TRBV3-1 (or the pseudogene TRBV3-2) and TRBJ2-7; TRBD2 might be the D (6 bases). This CDR3 contains 15 residues. Germline CDR1 reads LGHDT; CDR2 reads YNNKEL (reference sequence). Trimming stripped 5 bases from V and 1 base from J, with 15 bases between.